The 31 T cell receptor beta chains in this list originate from one sample, sequenced in a study of immune heterogeneity within non-small cell lung tumors. Each sample used approximately 550 ng of genomic DNA from bulk tumor tissue. Several biopsies per primary tumor, spaced far apart, were taken during surgery. Enrolled individuals presented with untreated, newly diagnosed non-small cell lung cancer and received curative surgery. Multiplex PCR amplified TCR beta CDR3 with 32 V and 13 J primers. TCRdb re-called the multiplex PCR reads with MiXCR, one entry per CDR3 protein. The data contain under 4,000 distinct CDR3 sequences, 50% to 65% of them singletons. Sequencing was carried out using lung tumor tissue. The source of these receptors is a man in his 60s with non-small cell lung cancer.

The J gene is TRBJ2-5, the V gene TRBV11-2; the D gene is possibly TRBD2 (6 bases). The CDR3 is 17 amino acids. The germline CDR1 and CDR2 sequences are SGHAT and FQNNGV. The V end lost 5 bases, the J end lost 2 bases, and 21 bases lay between the germline ends. The CDR3 loop is CASSTGETGTEQETQYF. In DNA form, the CDR3 reads TGTGCCAGCAGCACCGGGGAGACCGGGACTGAACAAGAGACCCAGTACTTC.

The CDR3 is CASTPGTSGVAENEQFF. The DNA for the CDR3 is TGTGCCAGCACCCCGGGGACTAGCGGGGTCGCTGAGAATGAGCAGTTCTTC. This chain joins TRBV6-1 and TRBJ2-1; 13 positions match TRBD2. V lost 7 bases and J lost 7; bases outside the gene matches: 13. CDR3 length: 17 amino acids. Per germline, CDR1 MNHNS and CDR2 SASEGT.

This clonotype is termed medium-sized. The gene calls are TRBV20-1 and TRBJ2-3; D ambiguous. The CDR3 is 12 residues long. Germline CDR1 and CDR2: DFQATT and SNEGSKA (reference sequence). The V end lost 4 bases, the J end lost 4 bases, and 9 bases lay between the germline ends. CDR3 sequence (DNA): TGCAGTGCTACTCTAGAGGCAGATACGCAGTATTTT. Its translation: CSATLEADTQYF.

Judged by abundance, this clonotype is large. CDR3 sequence (DNA): TGTGCCAGCAGCTTAGTTGGACAGGATTCACCCCTCCACTTT. This translates into CASSLVGQDSPLHF. This sequence joins TRBV7-9 and TRBJ1-6, with TRBD1 identical over 7 bases. CDR1 is SEHNR, CDR2 FQNEAQ, per germline (reference sequence). V shed 1 base and J 8 bases; nucleotides not matched to a gene: 2. The length of the CDR3 is 14 residues.

By proportion, this clonotype is medium-sized. The chain has TRBV28 and TRBJ2-3, with 11 bases identical to TRBD2. Looked up from germline, CDR1 is MDHEN and CDR2 is SYDVKM. The length of the CDR3 is 17 residues. The V gene end was trimmed by 5 bases and the J gene end by 8 bases; junction bases not matched to a gene: 15. This chain's CDR3 is CASSPRTSGRGPGTQYF. The CDR3, as DNA: TGTGCCAGCAGTCCCAGAACTAGCGGGAGAGGGCCTGGTACGCAGTATTTT.

By sample share, this clonotype is medium-sized (0.01 to 0.1%). V usage is TRBV7-9 and J usage is TRBJ2-7; 8 bases map to TRBD1. Germline V CDR1 and CDR2: SEHNR, FQNEAQ (reference sequence). The CDR3 runs 13 residues. The CDR3 sequence is CGVGDRSSYEQYV. The CDR3 DNA reads TGTGGGGTGGGGGACAGGAGCTCCTACGAGCAGTACGTC.

This clonotype is classed as medium-sized. The V and J genes are TRBV12-3 or TRBV12-4 and TRBJ1-1; no firm D call. Trimming stripped 3 bases from V and 5 bases from J, with 7 bases between. The CDR3 runs to 12 residues. The CDR3 loop reads CASSLTGTEAFF. CDR3 bases: TGTGCCAGCAGTTTGACTGGGACTGAAGCTTTCTTT.

The chain uses TRBV19 and TRBJ1-1, with TRBD1 identical over 10 bases. CDR1 and CDR2 (germline): LNHDA, SQIVND (reference sequence). The V gene end was trimmed by 6 bases and the J gene end by 0 bases; junction bases not matched to a gene: 1. The CDR3 spans 14 residues. DNA of the CDR3: TGTGCCAGTAGGGGACAGGGGATGAACACTGAAGCTTTCTTT. Protein product: CASRGQGMNTEAFF.

By share, this clonotype ranks as large. The rearrangement links TRBV27 to TRBJ1-3, with D unresolved. The CDR3 is 15 amino acids. The V and J ends lost 6 bases and 0 bases respectively, with 12 bases between them. Germline values: CDR1 MNHEY, CDR2 SMNVEV (reference sequence). CDR3 sequence: CASSPQGSSGNTIYF. For the CDR3, the DNA is TGTGCCAGCAGCCCACAAGGGAGCTCTGGAAACACCATATATTTT.

This sequence joins TRBV19 and TRBJ2-1; 10 bases fit TRBD1. V lost 7 bases, J lost 5 bases, and 8 bases stayed unmatched. The V gene's germline CDR1 is LNHDA and CDR2 SQIVND (reference sequence). There are 15 residues in the CDR3. In DNA, the CDR3 is TGTGCCAGTAAAAGACAGGGGGCAATAGACAATGAGCAGTTCTTC. It yields the protein CASKRQGAIDNEQFF.

This clonotype has just one count. Since no conserved phenylalanine or tryptophan closes the CDR3, a read error is the likely cause. Here the CDR3 DNA reads TGTGCCAGCAGTTACGGGGCAGGGGGAAGTTTAGAGACCCAGTACTGC. Its protein product is CASSYGAGGSLETQYC. The chain is built from TRBV6-5 and TRBJ2-5, with TRBD1 identical over 7 bases. The V gene end was trimmed by 2 bases and the J gene end by 4 bases; junction bases not matched to a gene: 10. Looked up from germline, CDR1 is MNHEY and CDR2 is SVGAGI. The length of the CDR3 is 16 residues.

The DNA of the CDR3 is TGTGCCAGCAGTTTAGATCGGGGTCCCCTCCACTTT. It translates to CASSLDRGPLHF. The chain recombines TRBV12-3 or TRBV12-4 with TRBJ1-6; D unclear. The CDR3 covers 12 residues. Trimming removed 1 base from V and 13 bases from J, with 8 bases in between.

Turning to this clonotype: A much larger clone differs from this one at a single base, so this may be a read error. The CDR3 nucleotides are TGTGCCAGCAGCTTTCCGGTAACGAATTCCTACAATGAGCAGTTCTTC. It translates to CASSFPVTNSYNEQFF. This chain connects TRBV5-4 to TRBJ2-1; no clear D. Trimming removed 2 bases at V and 1 base at J, with 13 bases between. This CDR3 has 16 residues. Germline values: CDR1 SGHNT, CDR2 YYREEE (reference sequence).

The J gene is TRBJ2-7, the V gene TRBV27, with D unclear. Trimming took off 8 bases at V and 4 bases at J, with 12 bases between the two ends. This CDR3 contains 12 residues. The germline V gene has CDR1 MNHEY and CDR2 SMNVEV (reference sequence). The CDR3 spells CASSNEPYEQYF. The CDR3 region has the DNA TGTGCCAGCTCCAACGAGCCATACGAGCAGTACTTC.

This chain connects TRBV19 to TRBJ1-2; D is perhaps TRBD1 (5 bases). The CDR3 runs to 15 residues. The V end was cut by 0 bases, the J end by 3 bases, with 11 bases between. Germline V gene sequence: CDR1 LNHDA, CDR2 SQIVND (reference sequence). The CDR3 sequence: CASSIDLRDHYGYTF. The CDR3 DNA reads as TGTGCCAGTAGTATAGATCTCAGGGACCACTATGGCTACACCTTC.

Judged by abundance, this clonotype is medium-sized. V is TRBV4-2 and J is TRBJ2-1; TRBD2 matches 9 bases. Germline CDR1 reads LGHNA; CDR2 reads YNFKEQ. This CDR3 region has 13 residues. V was pared by 0 bases and J by 11 bases, with 2 bases of the junction left unmatched. The CDR3 nucleotides read TGTGCCAGCAGCCAAGAGCTAGCGGGAAAGCAGTTCTTC. Residues: CASSQELAGKQFF.

Within the sample, this clonotype is large. This rearrangement joins TRBV20-1 to TRBJ1-6; no reliable D call. Germline V CDR1 and CDR2: DFQATT, SNEGSKA (reference sequence). V was trimmed by 0 bases and J by 18 bases, leaving 15 bases between them. The CDR3 totals 12 residues. The CDR3 here is CSAREGQSLPHF. CDR3 sequence (DNA): TGCAGTGCTAGAGAGGGTCAGTCTCTCCCCCACTTT.

In its sample, this clonotype ranks as medium-sized. The chain carries TRBV5-1 and TRBJ2-1, with D possibly being TRBD2 (6 bases). This CDR3 has 13 amino acids. V dropped 4 bases and J dropped 8 bases, with 13 bases sitting between them. Per germline, CDR1 SGHRS and CDR2 YFSETQ. The CDR3 nucleotides read TGCGCCAGCAGCCGACTAGTAGCTGATGAGCAGTTCTTC. Translation: CASSRLVADEQFF.

The gene calls are TRBV9 and TRBJ2-5, with 8 bases matching TRBD1. The CDR3 is made up of 16 amino acids. Germline trimming cut 0 bases from V and 5 bases from J; bases unmatched to any gene: 9. CDR1 SGDLS and CDR2 YYNGEE come from the germline V gene. The CDR3 loop reads CASSVVQGARFETQYF. The CDR3 DNA reads as TGTGCCAGCAGCGTAGTCCAGGGGGCGCGTTTTGAGACCCAGTACTTC.

The J gene is TRBJ1-1, the V gene TRBV6-1, with D hard to call. Trimming took 6 bases from V and 0 from J, leaving 8 bases between them. CDR1 is MNHNS, CDR2 SASEGT, per germline. The CDR3 extends over 13 amino acids. CDR3 protein: CASSSTMNTEAFF. The DNA for the CDR3 is TGTGCCAGCAGCTCTACAATGAACACTGAAGCTTTCTTT.

This clonotype is medium-sized (0.01 to 0.1%) within its sample. J is TRBJ2-3 and V is TRBV13, with D possibly being TRBD1 or TRBD2 (9 bases each). Germline lookup yields CDR1 PRHDT and CDR2 FYEKMQ (reference sequence). V gave up 2 bases and J gave up 6 bases, with 30 bases separating them. The CDR3 is made up of 20 amino acids. In nucleotides, the CDR3 is TGTGCCAGCAGCTTAACAGGGGGCGGGTGGAGCGGGAGGCCAAAGGATACGCAGTATTTT. It translates to CASSLTGGGWSGRPKDTQYF.

The J gene is TRBJ2-7, the V gene TRBV20-1; 7 bases match TRBD1. Germline CDR1 is DFQATT and CDR2 is SNEGSKA (reference sequence). The junction had 4 bases not matched to a gene; V was cut back by 6 bases and J by 2 bases. CDR3 length: 12 amino acids. DNA for the CDR3: TGCAGTGCAAGTGACAGGGCCTACGAGCAGTACTTC. It codes for CSASDRAYEQYF.

The chain combines TRBV6-1 with TRBJ1-2; D unresolved. Trimming took 1 base from V and 8 from J, leaving 8 bases between them. This CDR3 is 12 amino acids long. Looked up from germline, CDR1 is MNHNS and CDR2 is SASEGT. CDR3 region: CASSEEALGYTF. The CDR3 nucleotides are TGTGCCAGCAGTGAAGAGGCCTTGGGCTACACCTTC.

Regarding this clonotype: The conserved final phenylalanine or tryptophan is absent from the CDR3, which likely points to a read error. The limits of the CDR3 on the DNA are not certain, so only TCRdb's listed CDR3 is given. The chain has TRBV27 and TRBJ2-3; the listed D gene, TRBD2, was not tested against the DNA. Germline-derived CDR1 and CDR2 are MNHEY and SMNVEV (reference sequence). 18 amino acids form the CDR3, both terminal residues included. The CDR3 loop reads CASSRLLAGGPYEQYFGP.

The chain has TRBV28 and TRBJ2-1; 15 bases match TRBD2. This CDR3 spans 16 amino acids. Unmatched junction bases numbered 11, after V lost 4 bases and J lost 13 bases. Looked up from germline, CDR1 is MDHEN and CDR2 is SYDVKM. This CDR3 reads CASSSPGTSGRRGQFF. The CDR3 nucleotides read TGTGCCAGCAGTTCCCCCGGGACTAGCGGGAGGAGGGGTCAGTTCTTC.

The chain employs TRBV7-8 and TRBJ2-5; a possible D gene is TRBD1 (6 bases). The length of the CDR3 is 13 residues. Germline-derived CDR1 and CDR2 are SGHVS and FQNEAQ. Trimming shortened V by 4 bases and J by 4 bases, and 10 bases separated the two germline ends. The CDR3 sequence: CASSWDTRETQYF. CDR3 bases: TGTGCCAGCAGCTGGGACACGCGAGAGACCCAGTACTTC. Drawing the rest from reference TRBV7-8 and TRBJ2-5, the complete variable domain is GAGVSQSPRYKVAKRGQDVALRCDPISGHVSLFWYQQALGQGPEFLTYFQNEAQLDKSGLPSDRFFAERPEGSVSTLKIQRTQQEDSAVYLCASSWDTRETQYFGPGTRLLVL.

Relative to its sample, this clonotype is medium-sized. This chain uses TRBV20-1 with TRBJ2-1; 12 positions agree with TRBD1. Per the germline V gene, CDR1 is DFQATT and CDR2 is SNEGSKA (reference sequence). J lost 2 bases, V lost 7 bases, and 15 bases had no gene match. This CDR3 spans 18 amino acids. The CDR3 DNA follows: TGCAGTGTTTCCGTCCGGGACAGGGGGCGATCTGCCTACAATGAGCAGTTCTTC. Translated: CSVSVRDRGRSAYNEQFF.

V is TRBV6-1 and J is TRBJ2-3; 8 bases fit TRBD2. CDR1 and CDR2 (germline): MNHNS, SASEGT. The CDR3 has 15 residues. V shed 6 bases, J shed 1 base, and the junction held 6 bases outside the gene matches. The CDR3 region is CASRTWREGTDTQYF. The CDR3 coding sequence is TGTGCCAGCAGGACCTGGCGGGAGGGCACAGATACGCAGTATTTT.

This chain connects TRBV20-1 to TRBJ2-1, with TRBD1 as a possible D gene (6 bases). V was shortened by 8 bases and J by 0 bases, with 17 bases between the two germline ends. Germline loops: CDR1 DFQATT, CDR2 SNEGSKA (reference sequence). CDR3 length equals 15 residues. This CDR3 is CSTNSDSSSYNEQFF. Written as DNA, the CDR3 is TGCAGTACAAATTCGGACAGCTCCTCCTACAATGAGCAGTTCTTC.

This clonotype is deemed medium-sized. J is TRBJ2-1 and V is TRBV5-1; 8 nucleotides match TRBD2. With 4 bases clipped from V and 7 bases from J, the junction kept 4 bases outside the gene matches. Per the germline V gene, CDR1 is SGHRS and CDR2 is YFSETQ. This CDR3 contains 13 residues. The CDR3 region has the DNA TGCGCCAGCAGCCCCGGACTAGCAAATGAGCAGTTCTTC. Translation gives CASSPGLANEQFF.

This clonotype is classed as large. This chain uses TRBV28 with TRBJ2-7, with 10 positions matching TRBD2. The junction had 5 bases not matched to a gene; V was cut back by 3 bases and J by 3 bases. CDR3 length: 15 residues. The germline V gene has CDR1 MDHEN and CDR2 SYDVKM. CDR3 sequence reads: CASSFSRTSGYEQYF. As DNA, the CDR3 is TGTGCCAGCAGTTTCTCCCGGACTAGCGGCTACGAGCAGTACTTC.